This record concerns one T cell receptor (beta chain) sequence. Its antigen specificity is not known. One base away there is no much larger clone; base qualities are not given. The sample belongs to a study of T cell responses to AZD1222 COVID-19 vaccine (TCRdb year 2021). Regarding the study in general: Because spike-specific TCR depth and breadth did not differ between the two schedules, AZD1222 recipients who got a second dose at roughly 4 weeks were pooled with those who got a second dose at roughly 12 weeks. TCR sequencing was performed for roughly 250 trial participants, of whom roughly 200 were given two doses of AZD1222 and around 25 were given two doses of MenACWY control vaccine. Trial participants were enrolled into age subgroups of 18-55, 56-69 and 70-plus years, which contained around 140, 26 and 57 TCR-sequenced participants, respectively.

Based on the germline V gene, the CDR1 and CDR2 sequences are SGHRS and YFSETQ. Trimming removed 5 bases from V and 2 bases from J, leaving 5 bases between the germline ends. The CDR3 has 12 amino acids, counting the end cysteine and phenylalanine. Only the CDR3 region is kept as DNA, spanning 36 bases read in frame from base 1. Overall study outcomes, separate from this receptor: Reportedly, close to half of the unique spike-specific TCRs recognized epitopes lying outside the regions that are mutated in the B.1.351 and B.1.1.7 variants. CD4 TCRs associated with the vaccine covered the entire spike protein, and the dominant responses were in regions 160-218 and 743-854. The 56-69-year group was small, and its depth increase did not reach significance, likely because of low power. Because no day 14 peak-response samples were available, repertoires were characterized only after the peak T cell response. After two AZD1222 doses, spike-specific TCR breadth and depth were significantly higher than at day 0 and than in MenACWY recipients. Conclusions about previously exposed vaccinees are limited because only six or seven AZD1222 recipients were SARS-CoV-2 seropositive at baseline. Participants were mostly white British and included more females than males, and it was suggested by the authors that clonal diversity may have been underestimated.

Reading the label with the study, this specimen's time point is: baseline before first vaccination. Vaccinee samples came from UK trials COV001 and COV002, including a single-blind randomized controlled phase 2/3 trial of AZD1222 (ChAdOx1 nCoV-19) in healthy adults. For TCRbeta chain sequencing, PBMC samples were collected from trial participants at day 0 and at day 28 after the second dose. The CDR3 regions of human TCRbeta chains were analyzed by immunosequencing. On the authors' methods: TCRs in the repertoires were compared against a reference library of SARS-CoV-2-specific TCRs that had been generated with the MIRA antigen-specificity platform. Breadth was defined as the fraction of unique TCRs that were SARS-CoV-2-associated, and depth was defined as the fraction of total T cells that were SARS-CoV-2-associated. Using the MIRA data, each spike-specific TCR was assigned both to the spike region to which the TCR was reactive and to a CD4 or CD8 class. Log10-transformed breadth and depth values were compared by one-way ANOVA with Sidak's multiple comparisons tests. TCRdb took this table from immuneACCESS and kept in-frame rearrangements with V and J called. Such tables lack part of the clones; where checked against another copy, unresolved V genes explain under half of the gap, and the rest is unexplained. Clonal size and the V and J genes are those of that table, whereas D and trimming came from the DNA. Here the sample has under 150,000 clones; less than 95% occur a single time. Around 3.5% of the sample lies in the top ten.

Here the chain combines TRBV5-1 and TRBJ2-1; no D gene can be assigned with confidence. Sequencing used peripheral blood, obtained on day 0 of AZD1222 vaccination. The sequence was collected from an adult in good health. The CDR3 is CASRITYNEQFF. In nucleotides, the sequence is TGCGCCAGCAGGATTACCTACAATGAGCAGTTCTTC.